Following are 16 T cell receptor beta chains from one sample sequenced in a study of T cell responses to AZD1222 COVID-19 vaccine. The method was immunoSEQ multiplex PCR; TCRdb's version includes in-frame clones alone and lacks a portion of them. The table includes roughly 120,000 clones, 80% to 90% detected once. The input for sequencing was peripheral blood, taken 28 days after the second AZD1222 dose. The receptor source for this set is an adult who received the AZD1222 COVID-19 vaccine.

The gene calls are TRBV28 and TRBJ2-2; D gene unclear. The CDR3 covers 11 residues. CDR1 is MDHEN and CDR2 is SYDVKM in the germline V gene. V dropped 2 bases and J dropped 8 bases, with 3 bases sitting between them. The CDR3 here is CASSLRGELFF. CDR3 nucleotide sequence: TGTGCCAGCAGTTTACGAGGGGAGCTGTTTTTT.

Here the CDR3 DNA reads TGTGCCAGCAGCCAAGAGAGGTGGCGACTTCGAAACACCGGGGAGCTGTTTTTT. This codes for CASSQERWRLRNTGELFF. The chain recombines TRBV3-1 (or the pseudogene TRBV3-2) with TRBJ2-2, with D unclear. Germline assignment: CDR1 LGHDT and CDR2 YNNKEL (reference sequence). Trimming shortened V by 0 bases and J by 2 bases, and 16 bases separated the two germline ends. The CDR3 is 18 amino acids.

The chain carries TRBV12-3 or TRBV12-4 and TRBJ2-3; a possible D gene is TRBD2 (5 bases). V was trimmed by 6 bases and J by 1 base, leaving 8 bases between them. This CDR3 region has 13 residues. CDR3 bases: TGTGCCAGCAGATCCGGGGGCACAGATACGCAGTATTTT. Translation gives CASRSGGTDTQYF.

This clone has only one observation. The rearrangement uses TRBV10-2 and TRBJ2-7, with 10 positions matching TRBD2. The germline CDR1 and CDR2 sequences are WSHSY and SAAADI. The V and J ends lost 3 bases and 2 bases, in that order; junction bases with no gene match: 10. This CDR3 contains 17 residues. CDR3 nucleotides: TGCGCCAGCAGTGATTTGCTAGCGGGGGCCCTACCCTACGAGCAGTACTTC. It is translated as CASSDLLAGALPYEQYF.

The chain links TRBV5-6 to TRBJ2-7; no firm D call. This CDR3 contains 15 residues. Trimming removed 4 bases at V and 5 bases at J, with 19 bases between. Germline lookup yields CDR1 SGHDT and CDR2 YYEEEE. CDR3 sequence reads: CASSARPQVMDEQYF. Written as DNA, the CDR3 is TGTGCCAGCAGCGCCCGCCCCCAGGTGATGGACGAGCAGTACTTC.

The chain employs TRBV19 and TRBJ2-1; TRBD2 is a possible D gene (5 bases). This CDR3 is 16 amino acids long. With 4 bases removed from V and 0 bases from J, the gap between germline ends came to 13 bases. Germline V lookup: CDR1 LNHDA, CDR2 SQIVND (reference sequence). CDR3 protein: CASSKTRYGSYNEQFF. CDR3 DNA: TGTGCCAGTAGTAAAACTAGATATGGCTCCTACAATGAGCAGTTCTTC.

The chain combines TRBV5-1 with TRBJ2-5; possibly TRBD1 or TRBD2 for D (5 bases each). The V gene's germline CDR1 is SGHRS and CDR2 YFSETQ. Between the trimmed V and J ends, which lost 2 bases and 5 bases, there was a span of 13 bases. This CDR3 is 14 amino acids long. CDR3 residues: CASSFGTNRETQYF. The CDR3 region has the DNA TGCGCCAGCAGCTTCGGGACGAACAGGGAGACCCAGTACTTC.

The chain carries TRBV2 and TRBJ2-1; D is unclear. CDR1 and CDR2 (germline): SNHLY, FYNNEI. The CDR3 has 14 amino acids. Trimming pared 3 bases from V and 8 bases from J, leaving 14 bases between. DNA for the CDR3: TGTGCCAGCAGTGACCCAGGATACCCCGATGAGCAGTTCTTC. It yields the protein CASSDPGYPDEQFF.

The chain joins TRBV4-2 to TRBJ2-4, with TRBD1 as a possible D gene (6 bases). Trimming took off 0 bases at V and 4 bases at J, with 10 bases between the two ends. CDR3 length equals 15 residues. Per germline, CDR1 LGHNA and CDR2 YNFKEQ. CDR3 nucleotides: TGTGCCAGCAGCCAAGAACTAGGGGGTAAAAACATTCAGTACTTC. It is translated as CASSQELGGKNIQYF.

The rearrangement uses TRBV5-6 and TRBJ1-2; 10 bases map to TRBD1. Germline V gene sequence: CDR1 SGHDT, CDR2 YYEEEE. V dropped 4 bases and J dropped 2; count of bases not matched to a gene: 14. The CDR3 runs 18 residues. CDR3 nucleotides: TGTGCCAGCAGCCCGATTGGACAGGGGGTTGTTCCCAACTATGGCTACACCTTC. Protein sequence: CASSPIGQGVVPNYGYTF.

V gene TRBV28 combines with J gene TRBJ2-1; tentative D call: TRBD1 (6 bases). Germline loops: CDR1 MDHEN, CDR2 SYDVKM. V gave up 8 bases and J gave up 3 bases, with 14 bases separating them. The CDR3 covers 14 residues. The DNA of the CDR3 is TGTGCCAGCCAATCAGGGGAAGGCTACAATGAGCAGTTCTTC. Amino acids: CASQSGEGYNEQFF. The entire variable domain, with the rest obtained from reference TRBV28 and TRBJ2-1, is as follows: DVKVTQSSRYLVKRTGEKVFLECVQDMDHENMFWYRQDPGLGLRLIYFSYDVKMKEKGDIPEGYSVSREKKERFSLILESASTNQTSMYLCASQSGEGYNEQFFGPGTRLTVL.

This rearrangement joins TRBV28 to TRBJ2-3, with 13 bases matching TRBD2. Germline CDR1 is MDHEN and CDR2 is SYDVKM. The trim removed 5 bases at V and 2 bases at J, leaving 4 bases unmatched. The CDR3 runs to 16 residues. CDR3 coding DNA: TGTGCCAGCAGTACCGGGACTAGCGGGGACACAGATACGCAGTATTTT. It specifies CASSTGTSGDTDTQYF.

The V call is TRBV7-2, the J call TRBJ1-2; 10 bases fit TRBD1. Germline loops: CDR1 SGHTA, CDR2 FQGNSA. The CDR3 covers 14 residues. Germline trimming cut 0 bases from V and 8 bases from J; bases unmatched to any gene: 3. CDR3 coding DNA: TGTGCCAGCAGCTTAGCGAGGACAGGGGGGGGCTACACCTTC. Amino acid sequence: CASSLARTGGGYTF. Complete variable domain (other parts from reference TRBV7-2 and TRBJ1-2): GAGVSQSPSNKVTEKGKDVELRCDPISGHTALYWYRQSLGQGLEFLIYFQGNSAPDKSGLPSDRFSAERTGGSVSTLTIQRTQQEDSAVYLCASSLARTGGGYTFGSGTRLTVV.

The V call is TRBV7-8, the J call TRBJ1-2; the D gene is possibly TRBD1 (5 bases). CDR3 length: 15 amino acids. Germline V lookup: CDR1 SGHVS, CDR2 FQNEAQ. The V end was cut by 5 bases, the J end by 2 bases, with 15 bases between. CDR3 bases: TGTGCCAGCAGCCACGCGGAAGGGGCGAACTATGGCTACACCTTC. Amino acid sequence: CASSHAEGANYGYTF.

V gene TRBV12-2 combines with J gene TRBJ1-3; whether TRBD1, the table's D call, matches the DNA was not checked. TRBV12-2 is described as a pseudogene. The CDR3 runs to 13 residues. The CDR3, as DNA: TGTGCAAGTCGCTTTGGACAGGGTTGCGCCATATATTTT. Amino acid sequence: CASRFGQGCAIYF.

This clone was observed a few times. V usage is TRBV15 and J usage is TRBJ1-2; 12 bases are a match to TRBD1. The germline V gene encodes CDR1 LNHNV and CDR2 YYDKDF (reference sequence). J was trimmed by 4 bases and V by 3 bases; bases with no gene match: 15. This CDR3 is 19 amino acids long. The CDR3 protein is CATSRVKGTGGLLTYGYTF. DNA for the CDR3: TGTGCCACCAGCAGGGTCAAGGGGACAGGGGGCCTTTTAACCTATGGCTACACCTTC.